This T cell receptor (beta chain) was recorded in a study of T cell changes during pregnancy in multiple sclerosis. Profiled with immunoSEQ multiplex PCR; TCRdb holds only in-frame clones, not every one. The table has about 86,000 clones, roughly 90% seen once. V was pared by 5 bases and J by 2 bases, with 13 bases between. CDR3 length: 15 residues. Germline CDR1 and CDR2: LNHDA and SQIVND (reference sequence). This rearrangement joins TRBV19 to TRBJ2-1; the D gene is possibly TRBD1 (5 bases). The TCR comes from a female donor in good health, enrolled as a control in a pregnancy study. This specimen consisted of peripheral blood, obtained in the first trimester of pregnancy. Written as DNA, the CDR3 is TGTGCCAGTAGTCGCCAGGGTAGCACCTACAATGAGCAGTTCTTC. Its translation: CASSRQGSTYNEQFF.